The 22 T cell receptor beta chains in this list originate from one sample, sequenced in a study of blood T cells in healthy people across ages. A second PCR of about 7 to 12 cycles used a sample-barcoded 5' primer and a J-beta primer mix. MiXCR, applied by TCRdb to the 5' RACE reads, yields one record per CDR3 protein. The sample comprises some 1.5 million distinct CDR3 sequences, 28% of which are singletons, and about 8% rests with the top ten. Sequencing input: blood. The receptors come from a young woman in good health.

The J gene is TRBJ2-5, the V gene TRBV2; TRBD2 matches 8 bases. The length of the CDR3 is 16 residues. Germline V lookup: CDR1 SNHLY, CDR2 FYNNEI. V lost 4 bases, J lost 3 bases, and 10 bases stayed unmatched. CDR3 loop: CASSGGGHAREETQYF. CDR3 nucleotides: TGTGCCAGCAGTGGCGGGGGGCACGCCCGAGAAGAGACCCAGTACTTC.

A few counts support this clonotype. The chain uses TRBV5-1 and TRBJ2-2; tentative D call: TRBD2 (5 bases). The V gene's germline CDR1 is SGHRS and CDR2 YFSETQ. The CDR3 is 15 residues long. V shed 3 bases and J shed 5 bases, with 14 bases lying between them. The CDR3 coding sequence is TGCGCCAGCAGCTGGCTAGACTCGGGAACCGGGGAGCTGTTTTTT. It specifies CASSWLDSGTGELFF. The full variable domain, with the rest looked up from reference TRBV5-1 and TRBJ2-2, is KAGVTQTPRYLIKTRGQQVTLSCSPISGHRSVSWYQQTPGQGLQFLFEYFSETQRNKGNFPGRFSGRQFSNSRSEMNVSTLELGDSALYLCASSWLDSGTGELFFGEGSRLTVL.

This clonotype has only a few counts. At one boundary the junction diverges from the germline segment, which might be a read error. The chain couples TRBV6-2 or TRBV6-3 to TRBJ2-7; 8 bases align to TRBD2. Germline CDR1 reads MNHEY; CDR2 reads SVGEGT. This CDR3 has 20 amino acids. The CDR3 DNA reads TGTGTCAGCAGTTACCCCTCAGACTTAACCGGGACTAGAGGTGGACACGAGCAGTACTTC. Translation: CVSSYPSDLTGTRGGHEQYF.

The chain employs TRBV29-1 and TRBJ2-2; TRBD1 aligns across 8 bases. CDR1 and CDR2 from the germline V gene are SQVTM and ANQGSEA. Trimming cost V 6 bases and J 6 bases; bases outside gene matches: 12. The CDR3 totals 15 residues. DNA for the CDR3: TGCAGCGTGGCTGGCGGGACAGGTTACTCCGGGGAGCTGTTTTTT. It yields the protein CSVAGGTGYSGELFF.

This clonotype was detected many times. CDR3 region: CASSLMGTDTQYF. The CDR3 nucleotides are TGTGCCAGCAGTTTAATGGGCACAGATACGCAGTATTTT. The chain links TRBV12-3 or TRBV12-4 to TRBJ2-3; no clear D. V dropped 2 bases and J dropped 1 base, with 4 bases sitting between them. The CDR3 runs to 13 residues.

This clonotype was counted between two and nine times. The genes are TRBV12-3 or TRBV12-4 and TRBJ1-5; TRBD1 matches 7 bases. The junction had 3 bases not matched to a gene; V was cut back by 5 bases and J by 2 bases. The CDR3 totals 14 residues. The CDR3 nucleotides read TGTGCCAGCAGTCGACAGGGCCGCAATCAGCCCCAGCATTTT. Translation gives CASSRQGRNQPQHF.

This clonotype was counted between two and nine times. The J gene is TRBJ2-1, the V gene TRBV29-1; 9 bases match TRBD2. The CDR3 is 14 residues long. V trimming: 4 bases; J trimming: 7 bases; junction bases outside the gene matches: 8. Germline CDR1 SQVTM, CDR2 ANQGSEA. The CDR3 loop is CSVVASGGRNEQFF. The CDR3 bases are TGCAGCGTTGTGGCCAGCGGGGGGAGGAATGAGCAGTTCTTC.

This clonotype turned up a few times. At one end, the junction sequence differs from germline, possibly due to a read error. The chain is built from TRBV13 and TRBJ2-6; D is perhaps TRBD1 (6 bases). Germline CDR1 PRHDT, CDR2 FYEKMQ (reference sequence). This CDR3 contains 16 residues. In nucleotides, the CDR3 is TGTGTCAGCAGCGAGACGGACAGCTCTGGGGCCAACGTCCTGACTTTC. Amino acids: CVSSETDSSGANVLTF. Looking up the rest from reference TRBV13 and TRBJ2-6 gives the full variable domain: AAGVIQSPRHLIKEKRETATLKCYPIPRHDTVYWYQQGPGQDPQFLISFYEKMQSDKGSIPDRFSAQQFSDYHSELNMSSLELGDSALYFCVSSETDSSGANVLTFGAGSRLTVL.

Only a few counts were recorded for this clonotype. This chain uses TRBV7-2 with TRBJ2-1; the D is unclear. Per the germline V gene, CDR1 is SGHTA and CDR2 is FQGNSA. CDR3 length equals 13 residues. V lost 3 bases to trimming and J lost 4 bases, with 7 bases between them. The DNA of the CDR3 is TGTGCCAGCAGCTTTGCTGGTTACAATGAGCAGTTCTTC. Its protein is CASSFAGYNEQFF. The full variable domain, its missing parts supplied by reference TRBV7-2 and TRBJ2-1, is GAGVSQSPSNKVTEKGKDVELRCDPISGHTALYWYRQSLGQGLEFLIYFQGNSAPDKSGLPSDRFSAERTGGSVSTLTIQRTQQEDSAVYLCASSFAGYNEQFFGPGTRLTVL.

This clonotype showed up many times. The V call is TRBV12-3 or TRBV12-4, the J call TRBJ2-7; weak D call: TRBD2 (6 bases). This CDR3 has 15 amino acids. Trimming took 7 bases from V and 4 from J, leaving 20 bases between them. CDR3 residues: CASTDTGTRPYEQYF. The CDR3 DNA is TGTGCCAGCACGGACACCGGGACTCGGCCATACGAGCAGTACTTC.

This clonotype has a count of ten or more. The chain is built from TRBV2 and TRBJ1-2, with 9 bases identical to TRBD1. The V gene's germline CDR1 is SNHLY and CDR2 FYNNEI. The CDR3 is 14 amino acids. With V trimmed by 7 bases and J by 7 bases, 10 bases remained unmatched. The CDR3 DNA follows: TGTGCCAGCATTGCTCGGACAGGGGACGGTGGCTACACCTTC. It specifies CASIARTGDGGYTF.

This clonotype was counted ten times or more. The V and J genes are TRBV6-6 and TRBJ2-7; D is ambiguous. Trimming took 2 bases from V and 6 from J, leaving 11 bases between them. The CDR3 covers 13 residues. Germline CDR1 reads MNHNY; CDR2 reads SVGAGI (reference sequence). The CDR3 DNA sequence: TGTGCCAGCAGTTACGGGCCAGGTAGCGAGCAGTACTTC. Its protein is CASSYGPGSEQYF.

The J gene is TRBJ2-2, the V gene TRBV24-1, with 8 bases fitting TRBD1. V lost 12 bases to trimming and J lost 9 bases; unmatched junction nucleotides: 11. CDR3 length equals 13 residues. The germline V gene encodes CDR1 KGHDR and CDR2 SFDVKD. The CDR3 here is CAVGTGPRRELFF. CDR3 coding DNA: TGTGCCGTCGGGACAGGACCTCGCCGGGAGCTGTTTTTT.

The chain links TRBV28 to TRBJ1-5; either TRBD1 or TRBD2 may supply D (5 bases each). With the DNA end fitting TRBJ2-3 better, the J assignment may be wrong. CDR1 MDHEN and CDR2 SYDVKM come from the germline V gene. This CDR3 spans 17 amino acids. This CDR3 reads CASRVLTGQLNNQPQYF. The CDR3 DNA is TGTGCCAGCAGGGTCTTGACGGGGCAGCTGAACAATCAGCCCCAGTATTTT.

CDR3 coding DNA: TGTGCCAGCTCACCCCTCAACGACCGTGAAGCTTTCTTT. Translation gives CASSPLNDREAFF. The chain recombines TRBV18 with TRBJ1-1; D unresolved. The V and J ends lost 3 bases and 7 bases respectively, with 12 bases between them. This CDR3 comprises 13 residues. The germline CDR1 and CDR2 sequences are KGHSH and LQKENI.

This clonotype was counted only a few times. This rearrangement joins TRBV27 to TRBJ2-3; the D call may be TRBD1 or TRBD2 (5 bases each). Trimming left V 3 bases short and J 6 bases short, with 13 bases between. CDR3 length: 14 residues. Germline CDR1 reads MNHEY; CDR2 reads SMNVEV (reference sequence). This CDR3 is CASSLGLAWDTQYF. The CDR3 DNA sequence: TGTGCCAGCAGTTTGGGGCTAGCATGGGATACGCAGTATTTT.

A few counts support this clonotype. The rearrangement uses TRBV28 and TRBJ2-1, with D perhaps assigned TRBD1 or TRBD2 (6 bases each). The CDR3 loop spans 15 amino acids. Looked up from germline, CDR1 is MDHEN and CDR2 is SYDVKM. Deletions cut 8 bases from V and 0 bases from J, with 14 bases between. The CDR3 DNA sequence: TGTGCCAGCCCTCCCCCGGGGGCCTCCTACAATGAGCAGTTCTTC. It yields the protein CASPPPGASYNEQFF. Using reference TRBV28 and TRBJ2-1 for the parts outside the CDR3, the full variable domain is DVKVTQSSRYLVKRTGEKVFLECVQDMDHENMFWYRQDPGLGLRLIYFSYDVKMKEKGDIPEGYSVSREKKERFSLILESASTNQTSMYLCASPPPGASYNEQFFGPGTRLTVL.

This clonotype is a singleton in its sample. The chain is built from TRBV7-9 and TRBJ2-5; 7 bases agree with TRBD2. Trimming cost V 5 bases and J 11 bases; bases outside gene matches: 14. Germline V gene lookup returns CDR1 SEHNR and CDR2 FQNEAQ (reference sequence). The CDR3 runs 14 residues. The CDR3 DNA reads as TGTGCCAGCAGCCAAGCGGGGCCAGGCTATGAGCAGTACTTC. Its protein is CASSQAGPGYEQYF.

The V call is TRBV6-2 or TRBV6-3, the J call TRBJ1-4, with TRBD1 as a possible D gene (6 bases). Trimming took off 6 bases at V and 8 bases at J, with 16 bases between the two ends. The CDR3 contains 14 residues. Germline loops: CDR1 MNHEY, CDR2 SVGEGT. CDR3 sequence (DNA): TGTGCCAGCAGACGCCAGTGGGGGCGCGAAAAACTGTTTTTT. This sequence encodes CASRRQWGREKLFF.

This chain's CDR3 is CASAPGPLREETQFF. For the CDR3, the DNA is TGCGCCAGCGCCCCCGGGCCCCTCAGGGAAGAGACCCAGTTCTTC. This rearrangement joins TRBV5-1 to TRBJ2-1; perhaps TRBD1 as D (5 bases). CDR1 and CDR2 from the germline V gene are SGHRS and YFSETQ. Trimming shortened V by 7 bases and J by 13 bases, and 27 bases separated the two germline ends. The CDR3 loop spans 15 amino acids.

A word on this clonotype: A read error may account for a junction end that differs from germline. The chain links TRBV7-9 to TRBJ2-4, with 10 bases identical to TRBD1. Germline-derived CDR1 and CDR2 are SEHNR and FQNEAQ (reference sequence). The CDR3 is 19 residues long. The chain's CDR3 is CASSFVSGQGRGAKNIQYF. The DNA for the CDR3 is TGCGCCAGCAGCTTTGTATCGGGACAGGGGAGAGGGGCCAAAAACATTCAGTACTTC.

The chain couples TRBV24-1 to TRBJ2-1; 10 nucleotides match TRBD2. The germline CDR1 and CDR2 sequences are KGHDR and SFDVKD. The CDR3 contains 17 residues. The J segment lost 5 bases and the V segment lost 7 bases, leaving 13 bases of the junction unmatched. The CDR3 bases are TGTGCCACCAGACTAGCGGGAAAGGGAAACCGTGACAATGAGCAGTTCTTC. Translated, it gives CATRLAGKGNRDNEQFF.